The TCR beta chain under discussion was sequenced for a study of tumor-infiltrating lymphocytes in primary liver carcinoma. Study results and limitations: Only about 7-24% of top clones were detected in each of the five tumor regions.

As to this clonotype: The antigen is undetermined. One end of the junction fails to match germline, which may point to a read error.

The authors made TCR beta cDNA from approximately 500 ng total RNA with a constant-region primer. Slightly modified ARM-PCR, run as three nested multiplex PCR rounds, produced the TCR beta libraries. Researchers ran the first two PCR rounds for ten to eleven cycles each with TRBV1-TRBV30 forward primers and a C-beta reverse primer. One entry per CDR3 protein results from TCRdb running MiXCR on the multiplex PCR reads. The sample comprises about 130,000 distinct CDR3 sequences, 64% of which are singletons, and 7% to 10% rests with the top ten. Bulk tissue was left unsorted, and RNA and DNA were co-extracted from 20-30 mg of it. This CDR3 is built from 12 residues. The V gene's germline CDR1 is SQVTM and CDR2 ANQGSEA.

Sequencing was performed on liver tumor tissue from sampling region 3. Indicated subset: tumor region T3, left-lateral pole. The chain joins TRBV29-1 to TRBJ2-5; no clear D. This clonotype originated in a woman in her sixties with primary liver carcinoma and hepatitis B virus infection. The CDR3 DNA is TGCACCGTTGAAGTAAATTGGGGGACCCAGTACTTC. It is translated as CTVEVNWGTQYF.